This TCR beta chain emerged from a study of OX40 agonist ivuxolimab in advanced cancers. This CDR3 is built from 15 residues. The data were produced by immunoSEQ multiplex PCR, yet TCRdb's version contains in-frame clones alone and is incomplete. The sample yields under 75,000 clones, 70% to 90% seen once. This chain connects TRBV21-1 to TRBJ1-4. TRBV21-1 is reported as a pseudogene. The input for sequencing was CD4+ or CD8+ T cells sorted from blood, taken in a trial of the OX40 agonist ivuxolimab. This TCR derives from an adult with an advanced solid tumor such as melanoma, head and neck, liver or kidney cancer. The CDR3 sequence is CASSLRGRANEKLFF. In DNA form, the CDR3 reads TGTGCCAGCAGCCTTCGGGGCAGGGCTAATGAAAAACTGTTTTTT.